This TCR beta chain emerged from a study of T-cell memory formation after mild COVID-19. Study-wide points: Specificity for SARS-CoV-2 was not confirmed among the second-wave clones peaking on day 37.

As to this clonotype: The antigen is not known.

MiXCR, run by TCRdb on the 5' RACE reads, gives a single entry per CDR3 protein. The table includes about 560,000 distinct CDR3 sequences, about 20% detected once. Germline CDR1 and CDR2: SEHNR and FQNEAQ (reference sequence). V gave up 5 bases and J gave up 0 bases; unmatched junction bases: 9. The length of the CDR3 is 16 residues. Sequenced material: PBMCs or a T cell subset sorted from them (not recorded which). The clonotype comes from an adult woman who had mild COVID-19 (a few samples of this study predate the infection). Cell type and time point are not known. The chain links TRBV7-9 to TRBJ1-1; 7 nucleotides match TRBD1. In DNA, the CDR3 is TGTGCCAGCAGCGCCCGGGACAGTTTTATGAACACTGAAGCTTTCTTT. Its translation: CASSARDSFMNTEAFF.